This T cell receptor (beta chain) derives from a study of blood T cell repertoires in COVID-19. The overall study: In each case, the material was cDNA or gDNA derived from T cells, B-cell-depleted T cells, or PBMCs.

J was trimmed by 5 bases and V by 6 bases; bases with no gene match: 4. This CDR3 contains 15 residues. Germline CDR1 and CDR2: SNHLY and FYNNEI. The assay was immunoSEQ multiplex PCR, and TCRdb's table has in-frame clones only and misses some. The profile shows about 420,000 clones, 70% to 90% of them singletons. Seattle cases were enrolled at active infection and followed longitudinally. The chain is built from TRBV2 and TRBJ2-3; 14 bases are shared with TRBD2. The TCR originated in a young man with COVID-19, enrolled during active disease. Material: peripheral blood. The CDR3 reads CASRPGLAGGDTQYF. The CDR3 region has the DNA TGTGCCAGCAGACCCGGACTAGCGGGAGGAGATACGCAGTATTTT.